The entry below gives a single T cell receptor beta chain sequence along with its context. What it binds is unknown. The record originates from a study of cytomegalovirus exposure and HLA in healthy donors. A multiplex PCR was run with 60 Vbeta primers and 13 Jbeta primers. Here immunoSEQ multiplex PCR was the method, and the copy in TCRdb shows in-frame clones only, minus some. This table has 130,000 to 150,000 clones, under 85% appearing once. Findings and limits, study-wide: A later analysis revealed that TCR association rates differed between HLA loci, peaking at DRB1 and bottoming out at HLA-C.

The CDR3 sequence is 15 residues long. Trimming removed 7 bases from V and 7 bases from J; junction bases left unmatched: 10. Looked up from germline, CDR1 is MNHEY and CDR2 is SVGAGI. The chain links TRBV6-5 to TRBJ1-6; 7 positions agree with TRBD1. The sequence was obtained from a woman between 35 and 50 years old in good health and CMV-seropositive. Sequences were obtained from PBMCs. This chain's CDR3 is CASTKEGARNSPLHF. The CDR3 nucleotides are TGTGCCAGCACCAAGGAGGGGGCGCGAAATTCACCCCTCCACTTT.